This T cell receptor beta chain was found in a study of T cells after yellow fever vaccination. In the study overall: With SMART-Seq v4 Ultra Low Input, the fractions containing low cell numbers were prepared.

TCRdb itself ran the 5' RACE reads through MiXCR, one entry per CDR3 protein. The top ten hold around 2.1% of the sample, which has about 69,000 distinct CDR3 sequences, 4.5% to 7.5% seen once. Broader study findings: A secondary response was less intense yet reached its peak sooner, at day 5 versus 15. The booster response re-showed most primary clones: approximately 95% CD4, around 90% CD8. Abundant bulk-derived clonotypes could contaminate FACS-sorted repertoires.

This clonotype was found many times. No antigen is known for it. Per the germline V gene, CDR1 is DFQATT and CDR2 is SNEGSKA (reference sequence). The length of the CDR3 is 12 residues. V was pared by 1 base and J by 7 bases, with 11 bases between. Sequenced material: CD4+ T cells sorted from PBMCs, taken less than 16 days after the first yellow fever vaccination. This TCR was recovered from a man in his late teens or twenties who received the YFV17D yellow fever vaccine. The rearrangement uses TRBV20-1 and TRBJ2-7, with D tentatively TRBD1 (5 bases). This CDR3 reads CSARGSGPEQYV. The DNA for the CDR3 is TGCAGTGCTAGAGGTTCAGGGCCTGAGCAGTACGTC.